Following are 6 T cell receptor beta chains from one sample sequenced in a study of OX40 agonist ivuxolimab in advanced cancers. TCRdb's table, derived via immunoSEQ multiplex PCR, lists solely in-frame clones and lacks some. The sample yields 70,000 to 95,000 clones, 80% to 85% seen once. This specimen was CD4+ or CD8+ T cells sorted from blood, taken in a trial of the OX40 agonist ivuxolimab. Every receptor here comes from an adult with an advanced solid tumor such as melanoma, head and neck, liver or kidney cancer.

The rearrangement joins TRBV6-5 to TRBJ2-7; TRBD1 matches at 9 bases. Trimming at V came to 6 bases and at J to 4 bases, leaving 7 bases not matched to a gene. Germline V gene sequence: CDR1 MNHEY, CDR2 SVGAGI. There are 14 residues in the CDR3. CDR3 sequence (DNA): TGTGCCAGCAGCCCCCCGGGGACAGGGTACGAGCAGTACTTC. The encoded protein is CASSPPGTGYEQYF.

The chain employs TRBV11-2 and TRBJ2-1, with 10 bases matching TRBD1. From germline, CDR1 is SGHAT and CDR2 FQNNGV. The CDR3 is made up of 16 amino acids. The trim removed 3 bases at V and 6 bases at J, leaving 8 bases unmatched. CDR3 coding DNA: TGTGCCAGCAGCTTCGGACCGGACAGGGGGTCCAATGAGCAGTTCTTC. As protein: CASSFGPDRGSNEQFF.

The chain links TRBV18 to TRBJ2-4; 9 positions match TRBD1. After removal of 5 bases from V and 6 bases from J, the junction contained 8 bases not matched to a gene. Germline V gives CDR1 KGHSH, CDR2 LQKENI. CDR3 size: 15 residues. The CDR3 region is CASSLSPGQGNIQYF. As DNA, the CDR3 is TGTGCCAGCTCATTAAGTCCGGGACAGGGAAACATTCAGTACTTC. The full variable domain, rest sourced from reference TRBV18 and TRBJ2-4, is NAGVMQNPRHLVRRRGQEARLRCSPMKGHSHVYWYRQLPEEGLKFMVYLQKENIIDESGMPKERFSAEFPKEGPSILRIQQVVRGDSAAYFCASSLSPGQGNIQYFGAGTRLSVL.

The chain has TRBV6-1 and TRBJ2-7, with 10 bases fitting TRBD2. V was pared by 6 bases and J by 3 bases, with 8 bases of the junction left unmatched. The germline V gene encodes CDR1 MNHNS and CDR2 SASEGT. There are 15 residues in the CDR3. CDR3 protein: CASRLSGGASYEQYV. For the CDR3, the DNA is TGTGCCAGCAGATTAAGCGGGGGGGCCAGCTACGAGCAGTACGTC.

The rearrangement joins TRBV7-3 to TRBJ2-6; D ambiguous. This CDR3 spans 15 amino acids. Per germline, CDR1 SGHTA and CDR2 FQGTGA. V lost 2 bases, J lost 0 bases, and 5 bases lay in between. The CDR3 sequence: CASSLDHSGANVLTF. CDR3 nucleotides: TGTGCCAGCAGCTTAGACCACTCTGGGGCCAACGTCCTGACTTTC.

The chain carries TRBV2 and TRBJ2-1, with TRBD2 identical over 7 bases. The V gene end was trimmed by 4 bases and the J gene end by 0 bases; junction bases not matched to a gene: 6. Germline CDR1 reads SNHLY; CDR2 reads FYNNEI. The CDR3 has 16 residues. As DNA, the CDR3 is TGTGCCAGCAGTGCTATCCCGGGAGGCTCCTACAATGAGCAGTTCTTC. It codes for CASSAIPGGSYNEQFF.